A selection of T cell receptor beta chains follows, all from one sample in a study of blood T cell repertoires in COVID-19. The repertoire was sequenced with immunoSEQ multiplex PCR; TCRdb's copy has only in-frame clones and lacks some. This repertoire shows some 49,000 clones, roughly 82% found once; its top ten account for less than 3%. The specimen sequenced was peripheral blood. The source is a woman aged 55-69 years with acute or convalescent COVID-19. Each CDR3 is given with its conserved first and last residue. Fields, in order: D gene, J gene, clone size, V gene, CDR3 protein, CDR3 DNA. The D gene is left open where the match is weak. Not all rows give a size; the values are once, few, many and, for expanded clones, a class.

D gene: NA; J gene: TRBJ2-7; clone size: NA; V gene: TRBV28; CDR3 protein: CASSLKWAGYEQYF; CDR3 DNA: TGTGCCAGCAGTCTTAAGTGGGCAGGGTACGAGCAGTACTTC
D gene: NA; J gene: TRBJ1-4; clone size: NA; V gene: TRBV5-1; CDR3 protein: CASSLSYGDTTNEKLFF; CDR3 DNA: TGCGCCAGCAGCTTGTCTTATGGTGACACGACTAATGAAAAACTGTTTTTT
D gene: NA; J gene: TRBJ1-5; clone size: NA; V gene: TRBV6-6; CDR3 protein: CASSYMGQDQPQHF; CDR3 DNA: TGTGCCAGCAGTTACATGGGGCAGGATCAGCCCCAGCATTTT
D gene: TRBD1; J gene: TRBJ2-5; clone size: once; V gene: TRBV24-1; CDR3 protein: CATSVQGAEETQYF; CDR3 DNA: TGTGCCACCAGTGTTCAGGGGGCGGAAGAGACCCAGTACTTC
D gene: NA; J gene: TRBJ1-4; clone size: NA; V gene: TRBV5-1; CDR3 protein: CASSPGGADEKLFF; CDR3 DNA: TGCGCCAGCAGCCCGGGGGGAGCAGATGAAAAACTGTTTTTT
D gene: TRBD2; J gene: TRBJ2-1; clone size: NA; V gene: TRBV14; CDR3 protein: CASSQELGRERYNEQFF; CDR3 DNA: TGTGCCAGCAGCCAAGAGCTGGGGCGGGAGAGGTACAATGAGCAGTTCTTC
D gene: NA; J gene: TRBJ1-6; clone size: NA; V gene: TRBV5-1; CDR3 protein: CASRIDRSVNSPLHF; CDR3 DNA: TGCGCCAGCAGGATAGACAGGTCGGTGAATTCACCCCTCCACTTT
D gene: NA; J gene: TRBJ1-6; clone size: NA; V gene: TRBV3-1/TRBV3-2; CDR3 protein: CASSQAPGGQNSPLHF; CDR3 DNA: TGTGCCAGCAGCCAAGCCCCGGGCGGACAAAATTCACCCCTCCACTTT
D gene: NA; J gene: TRBJ1-3; clone size: NA; V gene: TRBV27; CDR3 protein: CASGERGSGNTIYF; CDR3 DNA: TGTGCCAGCGGAGAACGGGGGTCTGGAAACACCATATATTTT
D gene: NA; J gene: TRBJ2-7; clone size: NA; V gene: TRBV19; CDR3 protein: CASSTSPERAYEQYF; CDR3 DNA: TGTGCCAGTAGTACAAGCCCTGAGCGGGCCTACGAGCAGTACTTC
D gene: NA; J gene: TRBJ2-2; clone size: NA; V gene: TRBV11-1; CDR3 protein: CASSPKQSSNTGELFF; CDR3 DNA: TGTGCCAGCAGCCCCAAACAGAGTTCGAACACCGGGGAGCTGTTTTTT
D gene: TRBD1; J gene: TRBJ1-5; clone size: NA; V gene: TRBV18; CDR3 protein: CASSAYHTGGSNQPQHF; CDR3 DNA: TGTGCCAGCTCAGCATACCACACAGGGGGCAGCAATCAGCCCCAGCATTTT
D gene: NA; J gene: TRBJ1-2; clone size: NA; V gene: TRBV28; CDR3 protein: CASSLQGNYGYTF; CDR3 DNA: TGTGCCAGCAGTTTACAGGGGAACTATGGCTACACCTTC
D gene: NA; J gene: TRBJ2-7; clone size: NA; V gene: TRBV6-2/TRBV6-3; CDR3 protein: CASSPIRRVGTYEQYF; CDR3 DNA: TGTGCCAGCAGCCCTATAAGGAGGGTGGGTACCTACGAGCAGTACTTC
D gene: TRBD1; J gene: TRBJ1-4; clone size: NA; V gene: TRBV5-4; CDR3 protein: CASSFGDREEKLFF; CDR3 DNA: TGTGCCAGCAGCTTTGGGGACAGAGAGGAAAAACTGTTTTTT
D gene: NA; J gene: TRBJ1-1; clone size: NA; V gene: TRBV6-1; CDR3 protein: CASSDQGRRLNTEAFF; CDR3 DNA: TGTGCCAGCAGTGATCAGGGCAGAAGATTGAACACTGAAGCTTTCTTT
D gene: TRBD2; J gene: TRBJ2-7; clone size: NA; V gene: TRBV11-2; CDR3 protein: CASSPIGGRDYYEQYF; CDR3 DNA: TGTGCCAGCAGCCCTATCGGCGGGAGGGACTACTACGAGCAGTACTTC
D gene: NA; J gene: TRBJ1-3; clone size: NA; V gene: TRBV6-1; CDR3 protein: CASSESIGTALSGNTIYF; CDR3 DNA: TGTGCCAGCAGTGAATCTATTGGGACTGCCCTCTCTGGAAACACCATATATTTT
D gene: NA; J gene: TRBJ1-1; clone size: NA; V gene: TRBV19; CDR3 protein: CASSIGTRDYKNTEAFF; CDR3 DNA: TGTGCCAGTAGTATAGGAACTCGGGACTACAAAAACACTGAAGCTTTCTTT
D gene: NA; J gene: TRBJ2-5; clone size: NA; V gene: TRBV19; CDR3 protein: CASRSRETGETQYF; CDR3 DNA: TGTGCCAGTAGGTCCAGGGAGACAGGAGAGACCCAGTACTTC